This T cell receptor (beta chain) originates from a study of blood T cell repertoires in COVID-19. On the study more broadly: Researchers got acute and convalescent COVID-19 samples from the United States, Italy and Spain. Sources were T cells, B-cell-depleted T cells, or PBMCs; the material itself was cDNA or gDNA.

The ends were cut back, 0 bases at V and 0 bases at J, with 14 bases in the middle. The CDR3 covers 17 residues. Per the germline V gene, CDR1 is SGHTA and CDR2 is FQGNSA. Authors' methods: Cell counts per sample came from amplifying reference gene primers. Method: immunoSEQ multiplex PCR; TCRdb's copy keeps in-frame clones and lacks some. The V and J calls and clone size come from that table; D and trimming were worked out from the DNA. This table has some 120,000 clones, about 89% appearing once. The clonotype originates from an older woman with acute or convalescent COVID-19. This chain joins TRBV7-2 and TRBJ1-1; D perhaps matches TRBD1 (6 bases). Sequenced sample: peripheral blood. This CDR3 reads CASSLAPGGAMNTEAFF. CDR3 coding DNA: TGTGCCAGCAGCTTAGCCCCCGGGGGGGCGATGAACACTGAAGCTTTCTTT.